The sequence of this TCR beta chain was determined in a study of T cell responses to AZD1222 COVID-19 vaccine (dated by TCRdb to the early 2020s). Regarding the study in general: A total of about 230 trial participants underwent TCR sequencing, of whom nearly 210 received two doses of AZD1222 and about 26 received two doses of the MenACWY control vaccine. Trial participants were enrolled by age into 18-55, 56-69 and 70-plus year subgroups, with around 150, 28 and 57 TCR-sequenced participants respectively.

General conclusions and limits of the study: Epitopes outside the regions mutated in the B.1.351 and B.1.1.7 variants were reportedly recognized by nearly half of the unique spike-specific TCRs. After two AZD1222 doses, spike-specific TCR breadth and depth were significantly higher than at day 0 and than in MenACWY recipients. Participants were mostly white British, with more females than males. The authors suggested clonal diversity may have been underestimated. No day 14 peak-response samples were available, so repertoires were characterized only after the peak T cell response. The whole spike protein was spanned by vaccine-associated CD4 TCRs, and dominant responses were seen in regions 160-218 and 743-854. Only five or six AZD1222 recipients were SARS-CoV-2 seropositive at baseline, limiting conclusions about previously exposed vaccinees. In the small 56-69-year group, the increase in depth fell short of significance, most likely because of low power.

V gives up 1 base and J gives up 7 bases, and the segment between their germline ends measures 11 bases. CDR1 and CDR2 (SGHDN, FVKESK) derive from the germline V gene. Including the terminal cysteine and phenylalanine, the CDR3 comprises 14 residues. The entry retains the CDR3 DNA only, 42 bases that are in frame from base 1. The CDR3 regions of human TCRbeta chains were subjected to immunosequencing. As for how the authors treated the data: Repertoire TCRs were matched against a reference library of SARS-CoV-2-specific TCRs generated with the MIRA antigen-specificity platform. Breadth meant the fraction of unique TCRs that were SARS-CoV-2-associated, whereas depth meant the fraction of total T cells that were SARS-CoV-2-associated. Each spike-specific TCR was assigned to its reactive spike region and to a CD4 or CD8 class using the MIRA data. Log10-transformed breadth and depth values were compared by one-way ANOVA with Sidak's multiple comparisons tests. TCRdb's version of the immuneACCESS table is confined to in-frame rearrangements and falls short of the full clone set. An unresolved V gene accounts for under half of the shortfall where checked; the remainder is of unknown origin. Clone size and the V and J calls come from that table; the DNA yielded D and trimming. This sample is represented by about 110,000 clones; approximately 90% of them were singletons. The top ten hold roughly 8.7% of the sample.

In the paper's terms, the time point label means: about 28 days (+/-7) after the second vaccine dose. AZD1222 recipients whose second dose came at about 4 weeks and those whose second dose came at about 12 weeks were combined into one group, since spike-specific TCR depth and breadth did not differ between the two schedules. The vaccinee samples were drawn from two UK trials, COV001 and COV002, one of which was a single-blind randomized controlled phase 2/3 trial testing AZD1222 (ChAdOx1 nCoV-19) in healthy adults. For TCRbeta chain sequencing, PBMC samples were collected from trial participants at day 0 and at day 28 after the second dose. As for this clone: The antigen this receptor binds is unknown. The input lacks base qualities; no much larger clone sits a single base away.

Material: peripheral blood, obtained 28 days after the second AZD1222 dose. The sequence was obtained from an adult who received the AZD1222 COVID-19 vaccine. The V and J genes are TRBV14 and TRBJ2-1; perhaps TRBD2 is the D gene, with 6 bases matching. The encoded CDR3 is CASSQAEGRNEQFF. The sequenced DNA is TGTGCCAGCAGCCAAGCGGAGGGTCGGAATGAGCAGTTCTTC. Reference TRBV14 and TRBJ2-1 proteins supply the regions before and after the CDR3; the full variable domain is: EAGVTQFPSHSVIEKGQTVTLRCDPISGHDNLYWYRRVMGKEIKFLLHFVKESKQDESGMPNNRFLAERTGGTYSTLKVQPAELEDSGVYFCASSQAEGRNEQFFGPGTRLTVL.